The TCR beta chain under discussion was sequenced for a study of patients and donors after allogeneic stem cell transplantation. The CDR3 loop spans 16 amino acids. Trimming cost V 8 bases and J 0 bases, with 19 bases left between them. The V gene's germline CDR1 is ENHRY and CDR2 SYGVKD. TCRdb processed the RT-PCR reads anew with MiXCR; each CDR3 protein has one entry. Of about 230,000 distinct CDR3 sequences detected, roughly 15% appear once; the ten largest clones hold 9.5% to 13%. The material sequenced was blood, either unsorted or a sorted T cell fraction (not recorded which). The chain links TRBV10-3 to TRBJ1-1; perhaps TRBD1 as D (6 bases). The receptor was derived from a human donor who was either an allogeneic HSCT recipient or a stem cell or donor lymphocyte infusion donor (not recorded which). It is not recorded whose cells these are; they may come from a transplant donor. This CDR3 reads CAIRTQQGTLNTEAFF. CDR3 DNA sequence: TGTGCCATCCGAACTCAACAGGGCACGTTGAACACTGAAGCTTTCTTT.